This T cell receptor beta chain was recovered during a study of shared clonotypes between healthy human individuals. Those who donated, Caucasian adults without exception, all lived in Nashville, Tennessee. After removal of 5 bases from V and 2 bases from J, the junction contained 6 bases not matched to a gene. From germline, CDR1 is SNHLY and CDR2 FYNNEI. The CDR3 spans 15 residues. The assay was immunoSEQ multiplex PCR, and TCRdb's table has in-frame clones only and misses some. The sample has some 2,000,000 clones; roughly 95% are singletons. The clonotype was recovered from a man between 18 and 35 years old in good health. The sequencing input was naive CD4+ T cells sorted from blood. Specified subset: CD45RA+ positively selected. The chain combines TRBV2 with TRBJ2-1; 7 nucleotides line up with TRBD2. The CDR3 DNA follows: TGTGCCAGCAGTCACGGGGGGATCACCTACAATGAGCAGTTCTTC. Its protein is CASSHGGITYNEQFF.